This record concerns one T cell receptor (beta chain) sequence. Its antigen remains unidentified. Base qualities are not recorded, but no much larger clone differs from it by a single base. V and J are truncated by 6 bases and 0 bases respectively, leaving an intervening sequence of 9 bases. From its cysteine to its phenylalanine, the CDR3 spans 15 amino acids. This entry keeps only the CDR3 DNA: 45 bases, framed from base 1. The germline V gene encodes CDR1 SNHLY and CDR2 FYNNEI. This entry is derived from a study of human T cells and chemical hapten exposure (dated by TCRdb to the early 2020s). Some background on the complete study: For sensitization, 2% DPC in acetone was applied to a roughly 2 cm by roughly 2 cm area of upper inner arm skin. Weekly therapeutic DPC doses were additionally applied to the scalp of patients throughout the approximately 24-week study period. Patch testing was performed on the upper back with Finn chambers containing 0.01% DPC, and the patch tests were scored after 6 days according to International Contact Dermatitis Research Group standards. The mostly female patient cohort included alopecia areata with under or over 50% scalp involvement, alopecia totalis and alopecia universalis. The libraries were sequenced as a pool, and the TCR yield per sample differed mostly because of small variations in library volumes within the pool. In alopecia patients, the study followed how the peripheral blood TCR repertoire changed in vivo over primary and secondary sensitization to diphenylcyclopropenone (DPC), a hapten. Blood was sampled from patients pre-sensitization (week 0) and at 2, 6 and about 24 weeks after DPC sensitization. For TCR sequencing, blood came from twenty-nine alopecia patients at anywhere from one to four time points (pre-sensitization, 2, 6 and 24 weeks). General findings and caveats noted by the study authors: Significantly more large CDR3 similarity clusters were formed by expanded TCRs than by pre-sensitization or healthy control sets, consistent with antigen-driven responses. After repeated subsampling, the strength of the expansion versus patch-test correlation and the threshold at which it became significant changed. A positive correlation was found between the number of PT1 expanded TCRs and patch test score, with significance reached at thresholds 8, 16 and 32 but not 4. DPC sensitization did not change how many TCRs were above 1 in 1000 frequency, and no evidence was found of alterations in global repertoire structure. All patients had alopecia, a presumed autoimmune disease, so their immune response might differ from that of healthy individuals.

Sample time point, as interpreted from the label and publication: pre-sensitization, week 0. The treatment or condition tag for this specimen amounts to: therapeutic diphenylcyclopropenone sensitization with weekly scalp DPC. At each patch-test visit, blood was drawn before the patch test was applied. Patients were considered eligible if aged 18 to 70, diagnosed with alopecia and deemed suitable for DPC therapy, and patients were excluded if pregnant. Unfractionated whole blood was collected in Tempus Blood RNA tubes, and total RNA was extracted from that blood. Library generation was performed with RACE. Instrument used: NextSeq 500. During library preparation, unique molecular identifiers were attached to individual cDNA molecules so that TCRs could be counted quantitatively and reproducibly. From each blood RNA sample, both TCR alpha and TCR beta chains were sequenced. For the original study's pipeline: The median number of TCRs per sample was roughly 98,000, ranging from roughly 23,224 to 700,000. The Decombinator software suite was used to annotate the V, J and CDR3 of the TCR reads. For the PS versus PT1 abundance plots, all samples were subsampled to the same number of TCRs (28,000). Expanded TCRs were defined as absent before sensitization and observed at least eight times at the 2-week time point. In TCRdb, the public reads were trimmed at Q25 with fastp and aligned with MiXCR, with productive beta chains retained. Rows matching on CDR3 protein sequence are summarized as one entry with the most common DNA and genes. The V and J calls were not made by the authors but by TCRdb's processing. This sample comprises more than 250,000 distinct CDR3 sequences, roughly 7.7% of them detected only once. About 1.2% of the sample comes from the top ten.

The clonotype was recovered from a young man with alopecia areata. Some clones in this sample may be carry-over from other donors' samples. The rearrangement combines TRBV2 with TRBJ1-6, with the D gene uncertain. The material was whole blood, obtained in connection with sensitization to the hapten diphenylcyclopropenone (DPC). The DNA is TGTGCCAGCAGGGACCTGAGCTCCTATAATTCACCCCTCCACTTT. The resulting protein is CASRDLSSYNSPLHF.